The clone carrying this TCR beta chain occurred a few times. Its antigen is unknown. The data belong to a study of post-analysis software for immune sequencing data. Study-level information: Included among the disease courses, which were recorded for the cohort, were relapsing-remitting, secondary progressive and progressive-relapsing multiple sclerosis. Findings and limits, study-wide: Patients used a handful of TRBV segments, including TRBV5-6, TRBV5-1 and TRBV20-1, more often than controls. There was significantly lower normalized Chao1 diversity in multiple sclerosis patients than in controls. Co-batched samples clustered tightly together by F measure.

This CDR3 contains 16 residues. From germline, CDR1 is SGHRS and CDR2 YFSETQ. Between the trimmed V and J ends, which lost 10 bases and 1 base, there was a span of 20 bases. The TCR beta cDNA libraries carried unique molecular identifiers. T cells numbering roughly 0.9 to 10 million yielded cDNA molecules that totaled roughly 0.5 million. TCRdb fed the PCR reads into MiXCR, producing one record per CDR3 protein. This sample yields fewer than 850,000 distinct CDR3 sequences, of which 25% to 30% are seen a single time; around 0.56% belongs to the top ten. This TCR derives from a girl aged 5 to 17 with multiple sclerosis. Sequencing was performed on blood. V and J are TRBV5-1 and TRBJ2-2, with D perhaps TRBD1 (6 bases). The CDR3 nucleotides are TGCGCCTGCAAGCCGGGCCCGACAGGGAACACCGGGGAGCTGTTTTTT. This codes for CACKPGPTGNTGELFF.